This T cell receptor beta chain was obtained from a study of shared clonotypes between healthy human individuals. As for the study in general: Researchers drew samples from a couple of women and a few men aged 18 to 49.

V lost 4 bases, J lost 1 base, and 7 bases lay in between. CDR1 is WNHNN, CDR2 SYGVQD, per germline (reference sequence). The CDR3 is 13 residues long. The data were produced by immunoSEQ multiplex PCR, yet TCRdb's version contains in-frame clones alone and is incomplete. The profile covers about 1.9 million clones, with around 93% appearing a single time and roughly 1.7% taken by the ten largest. As to this clone: Its antigen is as yet unknown.

Notes on the study in general: Generally, estimated richness proved larger in naive subsets than it did in memory subsets.

CD45RO-negative, CCR7-positively selected cells formed the naive CD8 fraction, excluding terminally differentiated effector memory CD45RA+ cells. Healthy and HIV-negative, the adult donors had no recent acute infections or vaccinations. The chain couples TRBV10-1 to TRBJ1-1; D call uncertain. Sequenced input: naive CD8+ T cells from PBMCs. This sequence was found in a man in his late teens or twenties in good health. Some clones in this sample may be carry-over from other donors' samples. The CDR3 DNA reads as TGCGCCAGCAGTGTCGAAGAGAACACTGAAGCTTTCTTT. Protein product: CASSVEENTEAFF.